The rows below give T cell receptor beta chains drawn from one sample of a study of blood T cell repertoires in COVID-19. Profiled with immunoSEQ multiplex PCR; TCRdb holds only in-frame clones, not every one. This table holds 130,000 or so clones, 70% to 85% found once. Sequencing was done on a sample of peripheral blood. These receptors came from a woman of 80 years or more with acute or convalescent COVID-19. Both conserved end residues are part of each CDR3. The order of the fields is clone size, D gene, V gene, J gene, CDR3 DNA, CDR3 protein. A D gene is named only where the DNA matches it firmly. Not every row has a clone size; where given, it reads once, few, many or a size class.

abundance: NA
d_gene: NA
v_gene: TRBV7-9
j_gene: TRBJ2-7
CDR3nt: TGTGCCAGCAGTTCTCTGACTTCCTACGAGCAGTACTTC
CDR3aa: CASSSLTSYEQYF

abundance: NA
d_gene: NA
v_gene: TRBV7-9
j_gene: TRBJ2-3
CDR3nt: TGTGCCAAAAGAGGGGGGGGCGCGGATACGCAGTATTTT
CDR3aa: CAKRGGGADTQYF

abundance: NA
d_gene: NA
v_gene: TRBV25-1
j_gene: TRBJ1-4
CDR3nt: TGTGCCAGCAGTGGGGGCTACGGGGAAAAACTGTTTTTT
CDR3aa: CASSGGYGEKLFF

abundance: NA
d_gene: TRBD2
v_gene: TRBV19
j_gene: TRBJ2-3
CDR3nt: TGTGCCAGTAGTATCACTCTTAGCGGGGGGCGCACAGATACGCAGTATTTT
CDR3aa: CASSITLSGGRTDTQYF

abundance: NA
d_gene: NA
v_gene: TRBV5-1
j_gene: TRBJ2-3
CDR3nt: TGCGCCAGCAGCCGACTTAAGACAGATACGCAGTATTTT
CDR3aa: CASSRLKTDTQYF

abundance: NA
d_gene: NA
v_gene: TRBV6-5
j_gene: TRBJ1-2
CDR3nt: TGTGCCAGCAGTTACGCGGAGGATAGATTCTATGGCTACACCTTC
CDR3aa: CASSYAEDRFYGYTF

abundance: few
d_gene: TRBD1
v_gene: TRBV5-4
j_gene: TRBJ1-2
CDR3nt: TGTGCCAGCAGCGAGGATCAAGGGGGCTGGAACTATGGCTACACCTTC
CDR3aa: CASSEDQGGWNYGYTF

abundance: NA
d_gene: NA
v_gene: TRBV6-5
j_gene: TRBJ1-6
CDR3nt: TGTGCCAGTGAAGCCCGGCTAGCCGGAAATTCACCCCTCCACTTT
CDR3aa: CASEARLAGNSPLHF

abundance: NA
d_gene: NA
v_gene: TRBV7-2
j_gene: TRBJ1-6
CDR3nt: TGTGCCAGCAGCTTAGTGGGAACTGCGGGCTCACCCCTCCACTTT
CDR3aa: CASSLVGTAGSPLHF

abundance: NA
d_gene: NA
v_gene: TRBV6-6
j_gene: TRBJ1-5
CDR3nt: TGTGCCAGCATTGACAGGATTAATCAGCCCCAGCATTTT
CDR3aa: CASIDRINQPQHF

abundance: NA
d_gene: NA
v_gene: TRBV10-3
j_gene: TRBJ1-1
CDR3nt: TGTGCCATCAGTACAGGGCTGAACACTGAAGCTTTCTTT
CDR3aa: CAISTGLNTEAFF

abundance: NA
d_gene: NA
v_gene: TRBV10-3
j_gene: TRBJ2-3
CDR3nt: TGTGCCATCAGACACAGGGTGAGCACAGATACGCAGTATTTT
CDR3aa: CAIRHRVSTDTQYF

abundance: NA
d_gene: TRBD1
v_gene: TRBV19
j_gene: TRBJ1-2
CDR3nt: TGTGCCAGTAGTATACAAGGGGGACAGGCTCGAGGCTACACCTTC
CDR3aa: CASSIQGGQARGYTF